Given below is one T cell receptor beta chain in context. The data were produced by immunoSEQ multiplex PCR, yet TCRdb's version contains in-frame clones alone and is incomplete. The sample shows about 55,000 clones, roughly 88% of them seen only once. This specimen comes from a study of control samples from healthy donors and cancer patients. This CDR3 is built from 14 residues. Trimming took 4 bases from V and 8 from J; bases not matched to a gene: 5. CDR1 LNHNV and CDR2 YYDKDF come from the germline V gene (reference sequence). This sequence originates from a man in his forties or fifties in good health. The sequencing input was blood. The J gene is TRBJ2-4, the V gene TRBV15, with 10 bases identical to TRBD1. The CDR3 DNA is TGTGCCACCAGCAAGGGACAGGGGCGGGACATTCAGTACTTC. Protein product: CATSKGQGRDIQYF.